Below are 27 T cell receptor beta chains sequenced from a single sample in a study of T cells after yellow fever vaccination. TCRdb recomputed calls from the 5' RACE reads with MiXCR, one row per CDR3 protein. The sample contains more than 350,000 distinct CDR3 sequences, 11% of which appear only once. The source material was PBMCs, sampled on the day of the first yellow fever vaccination. The receptors stem from a man aged 18-30 years who received the YFV17D yellow fever vaccine.

This clonotype was seen more than once but under ten times. The conserved closing phenylalanine or tryptophan is absent in this CDR3, likely reflecting a read error. The chain recombines TRBV6-5 with TRBJ1-6, with a possible D match to TRBD1 (5 bases). Germline CDR1 and CDR2: MNHEY and SVGAGI. V was shortened by 0 bases and J by 8 bases, with 8 bases between the two germline ends. The CDR3 totals 14 residues. DNA of the CDR3: TGTGCCAGCAGTTACTCGATGGGGGATTCACCCCTCCACCTT. Translating gives CASSYSMGDSPLHL.

The chain links TRBV9 to TRBJ1-1; the D gene is possibly TRBD1 (5 bases). The CDR3 length is 14 residues. In germline, CDR1 is SGDLS, CDR2 YYNGEE. Trimming removed 0 bases from V and 1 base from J, with 7 bases in between. In DNA form, the CDR3 reads TGTGCCAGCAGCGTAGGAGGGGCGAACACTGAAGCTTTCTTT. This codes for CASSVGGANTEAFF.

The chain carries TRBV5-1 and TRBJ1-4; no definite D call. The germline V and J ends were trimmed by 1 base and 0 bases, with 7 bases remaining between them. Germline lookup yields CDR1 SGHRS and CDR2 YFSETQ. CDR3 size: 15 residues. CDR3 in DNA: TGCGCCAGCAGCTTGTCGGATGCAACTAATGAAAAACTGTTTTTT. Translating gives CASSLSDATNEKLFF.

This clonotype occurred many times. This sequence joins TRBV5-1 and TRBJ1-1; no firm D call. Germline assignment: CDR1 SGHRS and CDR2 YFSETQ. CDR3 length: 13 amino acids. Trimming removed 4 bases from V and 0 bases from J, with 7 bases in between. The chain's CDR3 is CASSPGVNTEAFF. For the CDR3, the DNA is TGCGCCAGCAGCCCTGGGGTGAACACTGAAGCTTTCTTT.

There are a few counts of this clonotype. This rearrangement joins TRBV27 to TRBJ2-7, with D possibly matching TRBD1 (7 bases). V lost 2 bases to trimming and J lost 3 bases, with 11 bases between them. The CDR3 has 14 residues. In germline, CDR1 is MNHEY, CDR2 SMNVEV (reference sequence). The CDR3 DNA reads as TGTGCCAGCAGTTTAGCAGGGGGGAACTACGAGCAGTACTTC. Translated: CASSLAGGNYEQYF.

The rearrangement uses TRBV19 and TRBJ1-5; no reliable D call. Per the germline V gene, CDR1 is LNHDA and CDR2 is SQIVND (reference sequence). V lost 3 bases to trimming and J lost 5 bases, with 8 bases between them. The CDR3 is 13 amino acids. DNA of the CDR3: TGTGCCAGTAGTATGAGTTGGGATCAGCCCCAGCATTTT. It specifies CASSMSWDQPQHF.

This clonotype was observed once. CDR3 amino acids: CASSIVSGSLNEQFF. CDR3 DNA: TGTGCCAGTAGTATTGTTTCGGGCAGCCTCAATGAGCAGTTCTTC. The V call is TRBV19, the J call TRBJ2-1; D is uncertain. Trimming removed 3 bases at V and 6 bases at J, with 15 bases between. Germline values: CDR1 LNHDA, CDR2 SQIVND (reference sequence). CDR3 length equals 15 residues. Full variable domain (remainder filled in from reference TRBV19 and TRBJ2-1): DGGITQSPKYLFRKEGQNVTLSCEQNLNHDAMYWYRQDPGQGLRLIYYSQIVNDFQKGDIAEGYSVSREKKESFPLTVTSAQKNPTAFYLCASSIVSGSLNEQFFGPGTRLTVL.

This clonotype was detected only a few times. The chain couples TRBV27 to TRBJ2-5; 13 nucleotides match TRBD2. Trimming removed 1 base from V and 5 bases from J; junction bases left unmatched: 4. Germline CDR1 reads MNHEY; CDR2 reads SMNVEV (reference sequence). The CDR3 runs to 16 residues. CDR3 sequence (DNA): TGTGCCAGCAGTTTATTACTAGCGGGGGGGGCGGAGACCCAGTACTTC. Its protein is CASSLLLAGGAETQYF.

This clonotype was counted between two and nine times. This chain connects TRBV6-5 to TRBJ1-2, with D perhaps matching TRBD1 (6 bases). CDR1 and CDR2 (germline): MNHEY, SVGAGI. CDR3 size: 16 residues. Trimming cost V 3 bases and J 4 bases, with 18 bases left between them. Here the CDR3 reads CASSYSSGGDIYGYTF. CDR3 nucleotides: TGTGCCAGCAGTTATAGCTCCGGTGGGGACATCTATGGCTACACCTTC.

This clonotype was seen just once. This chain's CDR3 is CASSSLQGESGELFF. CDR3 nucleotide sequence: TGCGCCAGCAGCTCGTTACAGGGAGAGTCCGGGGAGCTGTTTTTT. This chain joins TRBV5-1 and TRBJ2-2; perhaps TRBD1 as D (6 bases). V was pared by 3 bases and J by 6 bases, with 15 bases between. There are 15 residues in the CDR3. Germline V gene lookup returns CDR1 SGHRS and CDR2 YFSETQ.

This chain uses TRBV7-6 with TRBJ1-1; perhaps TRBD1 as D (5 bases). The V gene lost 5 bases and the J gene lost 5 bases, with 12 bases spanning the gap. CDR1 SGHVS and CDR2 FNYEAQ come from the germline V gene. The CDR3 length is 13 residues. The CDR3 reads CASSTQPGTEAFF. CDR3 DNA sequence: TGTGCCAGCAGCACCCAACCAGGGACTGAAGCTTTCTTT.

This clonotype has at least ten counts. The genes are TRBV11-2 and TRBJ2-1; the D gene could be TRBD1 or TRBD2 (6 bases each). Between the trimmed V and J ends, which lost 5 bases and 1 base, there was a span of 15 bases. The CDR3 has 16 amino acids. The germline gives CDR1 SGHAT, CDR2 FQNNGV. The CDR3 sequence: CASSHRGGLSYNEQFF. The CDR3, as DNA: TGTGCCAGCAGCCATAGAGGGGGGCTGTCCTACAATGAGCAGTTCTTC.

This clonotype was counted between two and nine times. The chain links TRBV4-1 to TRBJ1-1; D is unresolved. Trimming took 0 bases from V and 1 from J, leaving 12 bases between them. Germline V gene sequence: CDR1 MGHRA, CDR2 YSYEKL. The CDR3 totals 16 residues. The CDR3 sequence is CASSQEAPHSNTEAFF. The DNA of the CDR3 is TGCGCCAGCAGCCAAGAAGCGCCGCACTCGAACACTGAAGCTTTCTTT.

The gene calls are TRBV4-3 and TRBJ2-1; the D is unclear. The CDR3 runs to 16 residues. Trimming shortened V by 0 bases and J by 0 bases, and 9 bases separated the two germline ends. CDR1 LGHNA and CDR2 YSLEER come from the germline V gene. DNA of the CDR3: TGCGCCAGCAGCCAAGAGGTCCTTAGCTCCTACAATGAGCAGTTCTTC. The encoded protein is CASSQEVLSSYNEQFF.

The V call is TRBV4-3, the J call TRBJ2-3; D is perhaps TRBD1 (6 bases). Trimming left V 0 bases short and J 4 bases short, with 17 bases between. Looked up from germline, CDR1 is LGHNA and CDR2 is YSLEER. The CDR3 runs to 17 residues. This chain's CDR3 is CASSQDFSGAGADTQYF. The CDR3 coding sequence is TGCGCCAGCAGCCAAGATTTCTCAGGGGCCGGGGCAGATACGCAGTATTTT.

CDR3 DNA sequence: TGTGCCAGCAGCGGGACCTCGAGGTGGACCGGGGAGCTGTTTTTT. It is translated as CASSGTSRWTGELFF. The chain couples TRBV5-4 to TRBJ2-2, with D perhaps being TRBD1 or TRBD2 (5 bases each). The CDR3 runs to 15 residues. Per the germline V gene, CDR1 is SGHNT and CDR2 is YYREEE (reference sequence). Trimming removed 4 bases from V and 5 bases from J, with 15 bases in between.

This clonotype was seen a few times. The chain uses TRBV29-1 and TRBJ2-2, with a possible D match to TRBD1 (5 bases). The germline gives CDR1 SQVTM, CDR2 ANQGSEA. The CDR3 contains 12 residues. V lost 6 bases and J lost 2, with 7 bases in between. This chain's CDR3 is CSVTVNTGELFF. Written as DNA, the CDR3 is TGCAGCGTGACAGTTAACACCGGGGAGCTGTTTTTT.

This clonotype turned up a few times. This rearrangement joins TRBV20-1 to TRBJ2-3; possible D gene TRBD2, 6 bases. The CDR3 is made up of 14 amino acids. V gave up 3 bases and J gave up 1 base, with 11 bases separating them. The germline CDR1 and CDR2 sequences are DFQATT and SNEGSKA (reference sequence). The CDR3 DNA reads as TGCAGTGCTAGTCTGGCGGGGCGCACAGATACGCAGTATTTT. Translated, it gives CSASLAGRTDTQYF.

The genes are TRBV24-1 and TRBJ2-1; D not certain. V was pared by 9 bases and J by 10 bases, with 9 bases between. The V gene's germline CDR1 is KGHDR and CDR2 SFDVKD. This CDR3 spans 10 amino acids. The CDR3 loop is CATCYGEQFF. The CDR3 nucleotides read TGTGCCACCTGTTACGGAGAGCAGTTCTTC.

The gene calls are TRBV5-5 and TRBJ2-5; tentatively, D is TRBD1 or TRBD2 (5 bases each). The V end was cut by 0 bases, the J end by 5 bases, with 14 bases between. There are 15 residues in the CDR3. The germline V gene encodes CDR1 SGHKS and CDR2 YYEKEE (reference sequence). CDR3 nucleotide sequence: TGTGCCAGCAGCTTGGCCGGGAACGAGGGGGAGACCCAGTACTTC. This codes for CASSLAGNEGETQYF. Full variable domain (remainder filled in from reference TRBV5-5 and TRBJ2-5): DAGVTQSPTHLIKTRGQQVTLRCSPISGHKSVSWYQQVLGQGPQFIFQYYEKEERGRGNFPDRFSARQFPNYSSELNVNALLLGDSALYLCASSLAGNEGETQYFGPGTRLLVL.

The CDR3 DNA reads as TGTGCCATCAGTGAGTTGGCTAGCGGGGGCCTACGGGCCAACGTCCTGACTTTC. Protein sequence: CAISELASGGLRANVLTF. The gene calls are TRBV10-3 and TRBJ2-6, with TRBD2 matching 10 bases. Trimming cost V 1 base and J 5 bases; bases outside gene matches: 8. This CDR3 comprises 18 residues. The germline V gene encodes CDR1 ENHRY and CDR2 SYGVKD.

This clonotype was counted at least ten times. The CDR3 protein is CATSDSGHWDGELFF. In DNA, the CDR3 is TGTGCCACCAGTGATTCCGGACATTGGGACGGGGAGCTGTTTTTT. The chain combines TRBV24-1 with TRBJ2-2; maybe TRBD1 (5 bases). Germline V gene data show CDR1 as KGHDR and CDR2 as SFDVKD. The CDR3 contains 15 residues. V dropped 2 bases and J dropped 7 bases, with 13 bases sitting between them.

The rearrangement links TRBV6-2 or TRBV6-3 to TRBJ2-2; D call uncertain. Germline V lookup: CDR1 MNHEY, CDR2 SVGEGT. The CDR3 sequence is 11 residues long. V lost 8 bases and J lost 6, with 7 bases in between. The CDR3 protein is CASVRPGELFF. CDR3 coding DNA: TGTGCCAGCGTCCGGCCCGGGGAGCTGTTTTTT.

This clonotype was detected many times. J is TRBJ2-7 and V is TRBV7-9; no definite D call. Germline V gene sequence: CDR1 SEHNR, CDR2 FQNEAQ (reference sequence). The CDR3 runs 12 residues. The V end was cut by 3 bases, the J end by 0 bases, with 3 bases between. The CDR3, as DNA: TGTGCCAGCAGCTTGGTCTCCTACGAGCAGTACTTC. The encoded protein is CASSLVSYEQYF.

This clonotype was found a few times. V gene TRBV5-1 combines with J gene TRBJ2-1; no reliable D call. Looked up from germline, CDR1 is SGHRS and CDR2 is YFSETQ. Trimming stripped 0 bases from V and 4 bases from J, with 11 bases between. The CDR3 loop spans 15 amino acids. The DNA for the CDR3 is TGCGCCAGCAGCTTGGGGCTAGTGGGTTACAATGAGCAGTTCTTC. Protein product: CASSLGLVGYNEQFF.

The chain uses TRBV7-9 and TRBJ2-2; tentatively, D is TRBD1 (6 bases). Germline values: CDR1 SEHNR, CDR2 FQNEAQ (reference sequence). Trimming removed 0 bases at V and 3 bases at J, with 11 bases between. The CDR3 has 16 residues. In DNA, the CDR3 is TGTGCCAGCAGCTTAGCGGCAACAGGGCACACCGGGGAGCTGTTTTTT. The encoded protein is CASSLAATGHTGELFF.

This clonotype was detected ten times or more. The chain employs TRBV6-6 and TRBJ2-5; D gene unclear. The V gene's germline CDR1 is MNHNY and CDR2 SVGAGI (reference sequence). The CDR3 runs 11 residues. The V and J ends lost 6 bases and 2 bases respectively, with 4 bases between them. The DNA of the CDR3 is TGTGCCAGCAGGAGACAAGAGACCCAGTACTTC. It specifies CASRRQETQYF.